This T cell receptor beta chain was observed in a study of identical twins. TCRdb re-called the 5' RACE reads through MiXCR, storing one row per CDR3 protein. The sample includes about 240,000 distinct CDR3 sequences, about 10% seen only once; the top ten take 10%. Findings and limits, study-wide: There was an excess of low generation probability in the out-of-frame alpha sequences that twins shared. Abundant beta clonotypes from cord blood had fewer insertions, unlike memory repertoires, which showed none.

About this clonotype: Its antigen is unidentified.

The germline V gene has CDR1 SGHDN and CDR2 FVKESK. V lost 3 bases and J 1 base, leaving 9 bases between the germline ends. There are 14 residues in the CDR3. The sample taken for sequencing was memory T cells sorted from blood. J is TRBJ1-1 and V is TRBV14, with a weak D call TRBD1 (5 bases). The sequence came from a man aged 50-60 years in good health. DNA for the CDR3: TGTGCCAGCAGCCACCAGGGCTGGAACACTGAAGCTTTCTTT. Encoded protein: CASSHQGWNTEAFF.